The present TCR beta chain was sequenced within a study of identical twins. TCRdb re-called the 5' RACE reads through MiXCR, storing one row per CDR3 protein. The sample consists of about 150,000 distinct CDR3 sequences, 3% to 4% of them appearing once. The table lists this clonotype with many counts. CDR3 size: 15 residues. V lost 3 bases, J lost 2 bases, and 13 bases lay in between. Per germline, CDR1 ENHRY and CDR2 SYGVKD. This chain links TRBV10-3 with TRBJ1-2, with D maybe TRBD1 (6 bases). The sample taken for sequencing was memory T cells sorted from blood. The sequence came from a man aged 18 to 35 in good health. As DNA, the CDR3 is TGTGCCATCAGTGAAGCCAGGGGTTTAAACTATGGCTACACCTTC. This translates into CAISEARGLNYGYTF.